The next 4 T cell receptor beta chains were all read from a single sample in a study of OX40 agonist ivuxolimab in advanced cancers. Assay: immunoSEQ multiplex PCR; the TCRdb copy retains only in-frame clones and omits some. There are 35,000 to 40,000 clones in the sample; 65% to 80% occur only once, and approximately 12% lies in the top ten. The material sequenced was CD4+ or CD8+ T cells sorted from blood, taken in a trial of the OX40 agonist ivuxolimab. These receptors originate from an adult with an advanced solid tumor such as melanoma, head and neck, liver or kidney cancer.

V usage is TRBV5-1 and J usage is TRBJ2-1, with D perhaps TRBD1 (6 bases). This CDR3 spans 16 amino acids. In germline, CDR1 is SGHRS, CDR2 YFSETQ. V lost 4 bases to trimming and J lost 9 bases, with 23 bases between them. CDR3 region: CASSPSLTGSAGEQFF. In DNA, the CDR3 is TGCGCCAGCAGCCCGAGTTTGACAGGTTCTGCTGGTGAGCAGTTCTTC.

The CDR3 nucleotides are TGTGCCAGCAGTTTAGCCTCGGCAGGACCCTTTGGCTACACCTTC. Its protein product is CASSLASAGPFGYTF. The gene calls are TRBV28 and TRBJ1-2; D call uncertain. Germline V gene lookup returns CDR1 MDHEN and CDR2 SYDVKM. V was clipped by 2 bases and J by 7 bases, with 17 bases between them. CDR3 size: 15 residues.

The chain is built from TRBV5-1 and TRBJ2-1; a weak D match, TRBD2 (6 bases). The germline V and J ends were trimmed by 0 bases and 3 bases, with 13 bases remaining between them. The CDR3 spans 16 residues. Germline V CDR1 and CDR2: SGHRS, YFSETQ. CDR3 residues: CASSLAGESLYNEQFF. CDR3 sequence (DNA): TGCGCCAGCAGCTTGGCGGGGGAATCCCTCTACAATGAGCAGTTCTTC.

This chain uses TRBV27 with TRBJ2-1; possible D gene TRBD1, 6 bases. CDR1 is MNHEY, CDR2 SMNVEV, per germline (reference sequence). This CDR3 spans 14 amino acids. Between the trimmed V and J ends, which lost 10 bases and 0 bases, there was a span of 13 bases. CDR3: CATKQGPSYNEQFF. CDR3 nucleotides: TGTGCCACGAAACAGGGTCCCTCCTACAATGAGCAGTTCTTC.